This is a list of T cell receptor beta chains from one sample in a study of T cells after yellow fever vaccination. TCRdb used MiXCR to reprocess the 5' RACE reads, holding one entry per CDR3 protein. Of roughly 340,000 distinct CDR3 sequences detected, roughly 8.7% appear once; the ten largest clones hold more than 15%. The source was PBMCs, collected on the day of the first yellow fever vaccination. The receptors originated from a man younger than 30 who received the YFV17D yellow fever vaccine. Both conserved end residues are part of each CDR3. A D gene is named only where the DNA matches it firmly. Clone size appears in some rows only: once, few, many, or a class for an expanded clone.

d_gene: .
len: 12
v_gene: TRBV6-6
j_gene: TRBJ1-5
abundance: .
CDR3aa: CASSYGTQPQHF
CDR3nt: TGTGCCAGCAGTTACGGGACTCAGCCCCAGCATTTT

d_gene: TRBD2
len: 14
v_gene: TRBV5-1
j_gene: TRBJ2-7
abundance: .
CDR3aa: CASSLRLATYEQYF
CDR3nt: TGCGCCAGCAGCTTGAGACTAGCTACCTACGAGCAGTACTTC

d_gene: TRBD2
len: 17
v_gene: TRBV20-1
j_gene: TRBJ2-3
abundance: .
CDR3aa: CSARLAGGQWSTDTQYF
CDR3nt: TGCAGTGCTAGACTAGCGGGGGGGCAATGGAGCACAGATACGCAGTATTTT

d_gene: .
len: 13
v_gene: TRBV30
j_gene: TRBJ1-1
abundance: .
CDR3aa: CASRGEYHFEAFF
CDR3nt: TGTGCCTCACGCGGGGAGTACCATTTTGAAGCTTTCTTT

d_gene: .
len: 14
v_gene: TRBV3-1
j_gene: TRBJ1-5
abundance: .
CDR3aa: CASSQGAALGPQHF
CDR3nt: TGTGCCAGCAGCCAAGGGGCAGCCCTGGGACCCCAGCATTTT

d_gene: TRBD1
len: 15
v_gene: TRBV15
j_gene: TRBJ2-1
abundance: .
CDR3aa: CATSTTRQGINEQFF
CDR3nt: TGTGCCACCAGCACAACGAGACAGGGGATCAATGAGCAGTTCTTC

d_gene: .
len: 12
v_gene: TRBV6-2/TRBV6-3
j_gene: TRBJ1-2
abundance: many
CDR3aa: CASSFSSYGYTF
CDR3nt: TGTGCCAGCAGTTTTTCATCCTATGGCTACACCTTC

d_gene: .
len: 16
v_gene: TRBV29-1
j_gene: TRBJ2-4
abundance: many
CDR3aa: CSVEDRRTLAKNIQYF
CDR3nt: TGCAGCGTTGAAGATCGGAGGACACTAGCCAAAAACATTCAGTACTTC

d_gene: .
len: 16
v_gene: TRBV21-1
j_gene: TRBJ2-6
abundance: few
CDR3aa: CASSGDRIGGANVLTF
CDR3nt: TGTGCCAGCAGCGGAGACAGGATTGGTGGGGCCAACGTCCTGACTTTC

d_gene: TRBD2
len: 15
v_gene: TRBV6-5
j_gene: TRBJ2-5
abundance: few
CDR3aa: CASSYGPSGAETQYF
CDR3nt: TGTGCCAGCAGTTACGGCCCTAGCGGGGCAGAGACCCAGTACTTC

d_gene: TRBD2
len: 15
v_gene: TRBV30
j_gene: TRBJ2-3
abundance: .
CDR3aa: CAWSGRLAQADTQYF
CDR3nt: TGTGCCTGGAGTGGACGACTAGCCCAGGCAGATACGCAGTATTTT

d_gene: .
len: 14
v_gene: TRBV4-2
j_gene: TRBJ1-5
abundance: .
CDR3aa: CASSQDRGRQPQHF
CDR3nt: TGTGCCAGCAGCCAAGATAGAGGGCGGCAGCCCCAGCATTTT

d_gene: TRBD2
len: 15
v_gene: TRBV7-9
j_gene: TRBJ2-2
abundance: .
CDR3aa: CASSLGGGAAGELFF
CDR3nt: TGTGCCAGCAGCTTAGGCGGGGGGGCCGCCGGGGAGCTGTTTTTT

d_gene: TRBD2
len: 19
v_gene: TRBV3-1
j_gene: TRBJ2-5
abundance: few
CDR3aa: CASSPLPGLAGVTGETQYF
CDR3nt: TGTGCCAGCAGCCCGCTTCCGGGACTAGCGGGGGTCACGGGAGAGACCCAGTACTTC

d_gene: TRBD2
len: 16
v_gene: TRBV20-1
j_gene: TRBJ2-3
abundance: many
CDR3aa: CSVPGLAGKTTDTQYF
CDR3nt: TGCAGTGTTCCCGGACTAGCGGGGAAGACCACAGATACGCAGTATTTT

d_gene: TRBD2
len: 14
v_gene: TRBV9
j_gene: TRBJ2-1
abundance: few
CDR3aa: CASSVGLAYNEQFF
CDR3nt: TGTGCCAGCAGCGTCGGACTAGCTTACAATGAGCAGTTCTTC

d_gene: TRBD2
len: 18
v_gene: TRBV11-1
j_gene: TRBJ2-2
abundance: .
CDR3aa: CASSLTTRLAGATGELFF
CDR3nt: TGTGCCAGCAGCTTAACCACTCGACTAGCGGGGGCCACCGGGGAGCTGTTTTTT

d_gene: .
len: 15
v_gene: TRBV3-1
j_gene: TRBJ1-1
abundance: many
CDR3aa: CASSQENYRYTEAFF
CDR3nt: TGTGCCAGCAGCCAAGAAAACTACAGATACACTGAAGCTTTCTTT

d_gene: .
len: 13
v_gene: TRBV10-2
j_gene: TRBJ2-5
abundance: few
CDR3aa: CASSEAAQETQYF
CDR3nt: TGCGCCAGCAGTGAGGCAGCCCAAGAGACCCAGTACTTC

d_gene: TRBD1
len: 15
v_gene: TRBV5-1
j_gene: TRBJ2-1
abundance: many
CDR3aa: CASSKGQEHNNEQFF
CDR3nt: TGCGCCAGCAGCAAGGGACAGGAACACAACAATGAGCAGTTCTTC

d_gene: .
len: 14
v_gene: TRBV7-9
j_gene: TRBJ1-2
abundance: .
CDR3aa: CASSSFEGGYGYTF
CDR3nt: TGTGCCAGCAGCTCCTTCGAAGGGGGGTATGGCTACACCTTC

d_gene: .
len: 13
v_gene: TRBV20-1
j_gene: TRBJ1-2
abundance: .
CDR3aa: CSAPAGGDYGYTF
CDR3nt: TGCAGTGCCCCGGCGGGGGGCGACTATGGCTACACCTTC

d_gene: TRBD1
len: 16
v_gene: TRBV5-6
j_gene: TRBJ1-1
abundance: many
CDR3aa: CASSPDGGTGDTEAFF
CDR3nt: TGTGCCAGCAGCCCCGACGGGGGCACAGGGGACACTGAAGCTTTCTTT

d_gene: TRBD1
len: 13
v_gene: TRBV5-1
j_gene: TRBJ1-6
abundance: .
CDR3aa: CASSTTGVSPLHF
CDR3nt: TGCGCCAGCAGCACCACAGGGGTTTCACCCCTCCACTTT

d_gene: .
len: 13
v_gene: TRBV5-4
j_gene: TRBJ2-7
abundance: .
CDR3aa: CASSLPRTYEQYF
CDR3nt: TGTGCCAGCAGCTTGCCGAGGACCTACGAGCAGTACTTC

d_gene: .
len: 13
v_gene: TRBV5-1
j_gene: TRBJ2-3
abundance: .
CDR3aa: CASSPDTTDTQYF
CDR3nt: TGCGCCAGCAGCCCTGACACGACAGATACGCAGTATTTT

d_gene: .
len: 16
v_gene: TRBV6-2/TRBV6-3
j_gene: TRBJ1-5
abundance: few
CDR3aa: CASSYGPGGAGQPQHF
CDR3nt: TGTGCCAGCAGTTACGGTCCGGGGGGGGCGGGTCAGCCCCAGCATTTT

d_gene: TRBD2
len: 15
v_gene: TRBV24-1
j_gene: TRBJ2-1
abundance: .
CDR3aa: CATSDTSGGDNEQFF
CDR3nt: TGTGCCACCAGTGATACTAGCGGGGGAGACAATGAGCAGTTCTTC

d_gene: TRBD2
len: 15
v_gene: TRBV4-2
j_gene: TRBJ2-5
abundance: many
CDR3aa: CASSQGTAGGETQYF
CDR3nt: TGTGCCAGCAGCCAAGGGACAGCGGGGGGAGAGACCCAGTACTTC

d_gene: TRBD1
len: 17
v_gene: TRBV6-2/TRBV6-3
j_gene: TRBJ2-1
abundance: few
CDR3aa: CASSYPYRDRVEERQFF
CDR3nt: TGTGCCAGCAGTTACCCGTACCGGGACAGGGTCGAGGAGAGGCAGTTCTTC

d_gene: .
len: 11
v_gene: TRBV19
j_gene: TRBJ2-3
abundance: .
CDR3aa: CASSTRNTQYF
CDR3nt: TGTGCCAGTAGTACGCGGAATACGCAGTATTTT

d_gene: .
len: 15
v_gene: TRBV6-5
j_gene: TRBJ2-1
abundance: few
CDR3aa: CASSSGASGGNEQFF
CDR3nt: TGTGCCAGCAGTTCTGGGGCCTCTGGGGGCAATGAGCAGTTCTTC

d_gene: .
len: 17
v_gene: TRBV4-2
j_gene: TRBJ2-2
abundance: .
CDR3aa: CASSPGISGGNTGELFF
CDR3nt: TGTGCCAGCAGCCCTGGCATCAGCGGAGGGAACACCGGGGAGCTGTTTTTT

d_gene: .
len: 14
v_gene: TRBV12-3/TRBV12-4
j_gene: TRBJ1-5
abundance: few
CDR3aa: CASSPDTAHQPQHF
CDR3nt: TGTGCCAGCAGTCCTGACACGGCTCATCAGCCCCAGCATTTT

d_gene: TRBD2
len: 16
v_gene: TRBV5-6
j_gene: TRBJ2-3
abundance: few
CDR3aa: CASSLPASGITDTQYF
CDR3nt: TGTGCCAGCAGCTTGCCGGCTAGCGGGATCACAGATACGCAGTATTTT

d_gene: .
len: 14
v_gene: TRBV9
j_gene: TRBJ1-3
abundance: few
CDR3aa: CASRRTNTGNTIYF
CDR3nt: TGTGCCAGCAGGCGGACAAACACTGGAAACACCATATATTTT

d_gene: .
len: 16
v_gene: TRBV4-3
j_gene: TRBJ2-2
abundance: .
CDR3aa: CASSWEGGATTGELFF
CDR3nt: TGCGCCAGCAGCTGGGAGGGGGGCGCAACCACCGGGGAGCTGTTTTTT

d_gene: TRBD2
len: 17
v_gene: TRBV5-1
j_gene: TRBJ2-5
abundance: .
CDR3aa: CASSRIAGGLKQETQYF
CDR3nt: TGCGCCAGCAGCCGGATAGCGGGGGGGCTTAAACAAGAGACCCAGTACTTC

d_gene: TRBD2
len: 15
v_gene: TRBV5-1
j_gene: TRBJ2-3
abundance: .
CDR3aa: CASSLASTSGDTQYF
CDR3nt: TGCGCCAGCAGCTTGGCTTCGACTAGCGGGGACACGCAGTATTTT

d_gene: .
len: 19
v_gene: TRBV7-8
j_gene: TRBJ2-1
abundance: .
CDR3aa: CASSLRGGIAGHSYNEQFF
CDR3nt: TGTGCCAGCAGCCTGAGGGGGGGCATCGCCGGACACTCCTACAATGAGCAGTTCTTC